Listed below are T cell receptor beta chains from one sample, sequenced in a study of blood T cell repertoires in COVID-19. The data were produced by immunoSEQ multiplex PCR, yet TCRdb's version contains in-frame clones alone and is incomplete. The sample holds under 150,000 clones, approximately 80% seen once. Sequencing was performed on peripheral blood. All receptors derive from a woman aged 50 to 65 with acute or convalescent COVID-19. Each CDR3 is given with its conserved first and last residue. Each record gives: D gene, J gene, V gene, clone size, CDR3 protein, CDR3 DNA. D genes are given only for firm matches. The size of a clone is reported for some rows only, either as once, few or many, or as a class for expanded clones.

d_gene: TRBD1; j_gene: TRBJ1-2; v_gene: TRBV19; abundance: NA; CDR3aa: CASSAWDRGDYGYTF; CDR3nt: TGTGCCAGTAGTGCCTGGGACAGGGGGGACTATGGCTACACCTTC
d_gene: NA; j_gene: TRBJ2-7; v_gene: TRBV7-2; abundance: NA; CDR3aa: CASSLAAGFSSSYEQYF; CDR3nt: TGTGCCAGCAGCTTAGCGGCGGGGTTCTCAAGCTCCTACGAGCAGTACTTC
d_gene: NA; j_gene: TRBJ2-7; v_gene: TRBV6-1; abundance: NA; CDR3aa: CASSDGPDGYEQYF; CDR3nt: TGTGCCAGCAGTGATGGGCCCGACGGATACGAGCAGTACTTC
d_gene: TRBD2; j_gene: TRBJ2-1; v_gene: TRBV3-1/TRBV3-2; abundance: NA; CDR3aa: CASSQSSGGDYNEQFF; CDR3nt: TGTGCCAGCAGCCAATCTAGCGGGGGGGATTACAATGAGCAGTTCTTC
d_gene: TRBD2; j_gene: TRBJ2-5; v_gene: TRBV7-2; abundance: few; CDR3aa: CASSLELAGDQYF; CDR3nt: TGTGCCAGCAGCTTAGAACTAGCGGGAGACCAGTACTTC
d_gene: NA; j_gene: TRBJ2-1; v_gene: TRBV3-1/TRBV3-2; abundance: NA; CDR3aa: CASSQAGSSYNEQFF; CDR3nt: TGTGCCAGCAGCCAAGCAGGCAGCTCCTACAATGAGCAGTTCTTC
d_gene: TRBD1; j_gene: TRBJ2-3; v_gene: TRBV5-1; abundance: NA; CDR3aa: CASSLGQGISSTDTQYF; CDR3nt: TGCGCCAGCAGCTTGGGACAGGGGATTTCTAGCACAGATACGCAGTATTTT
d_gene: NA; j_gene: TRBJ1-1; v_gene: TRBV28; abundance: NA; CDR3aa: CASSPTGGLNTEAFF; CDR3nt: TGTGCCAGCAGCCCGACCGGGGGGCTTAACACTGAAGCTTTCTTT
d_gene: NA; j_gene: TRBJ2-2; v_gene: TRBV7-6; abundance: few; CDR3aa: CASSLGGRTGELFF; CDR3nt: TGTGCCAGCAGCTTGGGGGGGCGGACCGGGGAGCTGTTTTTT
d_gene: NA; j_gene: TRBJ1-6; v_gene: TRBV2; abundance: few; CDR3aa: CASSEYGLTDSPLHF; CDR3nt: TGTGCCAGCAGTGAATACGGTCTCACCGATTCACCCCTCCACTTT
d_gene: NA; j_gene: TRBJ1-4; v_gene: TRBV5-1; abundance: NA; CDR3aa: CASSDQDTTNEKLFF; CDR3nt: TGCGCCAGCAGCGACCAGGATACAACTAATGAAAAACTGTTTTTT
d_gene: NA; j_gene: TRBJ1-2; v_gene: TRBV14; abundance: NA; CDR3aa: CASSQVLSGYTF; CDR3nt: TGTGCCAGCAGCCAAGTACTTAGTGGCTACACCTTC
d_gene: NA; j_gene: TRBJ2-7; v_gene: TRBV19; abundance: NA; CDR3aa: CASHHRTTYEQYF; CDR3nt: TGTGCCAGTCATCACAGAACAACCTACGAGCAGTACTTC
d_gene: TRBD1; j_gene: TRBJ1-2; v_gene: TRBV27; abundance: NA; CDR3aa: CASSPRTETGATGYTF; CDR3nt: TGTGCCAGCAGCCCTCGGACCGAGACAGGGGCGACTGGCTACACCTTC
d_gene: NA; j_gene: TRBJ1-3; v_gene: TRBV30; abundance: few; CDR3aa: CAWNSLSGNTIYF; CDR3nt: TGTGCCTGGAACTCTCTCTCTGGAAACACCATATATTTT
d_gene: NA; j_gene: TRBJ1-1; v_gene: TRBV7-9; abundance: few; CDR3aa: CASSNTGGFWDTEAFF; CDR3nt: TGTGCCAGCAGCAATACCGGGGGTTTCTGGGACACTGAAGCTTTCTTT
d_gene: NA; j_gene: TRBJ1-1; v_gene: TRBV19; abundance: NA; CDR3aa: CASSIAGVGTEAFF; CDR3nt: TGTGCCAGTAGTATCGCGGGGGTTGGCACTGAAGCTTTCTTT
d_gene: NA; j_gene: TRBJ2-3; v_gene: TRBV18; abundance: NA; CDR3aa: CASSPRTGGQDTQYF; CDR3nt: TGTGCCAGCTCACCACGAACGGGGGGCCAAGATACGCAGTATTTT
d_gene: NA; j_gene: TRBJ2-7; v_gene: TRBV29-1; abundance: NA; CDR3aa: CSVEVADYEQYF; CDR3nt: TGCAGCGTTGAAGTGGCGGATTACGAGCAGTACTTC
d_gene: TRBD1; j_gene: TRBJ1-1; v_gene: TRBV7-2; abundance: NA; CDR3aa: CASSGPDRPSAFF; CDR3nt: TGTGCCAGCAGCGGCCCGGACAGGCCCTCAGCTTTCTTT
d_gene: NA; j_gene: TRBJ2-3; v_gene: TRBV18; abundance: NA; CDR3aa: CASSPTQGGTDTQYF; CDR3nt: TGTGCCAGCTCACCAACACAGGGAGGGACAGATACGCAGTATTTT
d_gene: NA; j_gene: TRBJ2-3; v_gene: TRBV6-2/TRBV6-3; abundance: once; CDR3aa: CASSYSTFELYSDTQYF; CDR3nt: TGTGCCAGCAGTTACTCGACTTTTGAACTCTACTCGGATACGCAGTATTTT
d_gene: TRBD1; j_gene: TRBJ1-5; v_gene: TRBV3-1/TRBV3-2; abundance: NA; CDR3aa: CASSQGLAGGNQPQHF; CDR3nt: TGTGCCAGCAGCCAAGGGTTGGCAGGGGGGAATCAGCCCCAGCATTTT
d_gene: NA; j_gene: TRBJ1-2; v_gene: TRBV3-1/TRBV3-2; abundance: NA; CDR3aa: CASSQAVYGYTF; CDR3nt: TGTGCCAGCAGCCAGGCGGTCTATGGCTACACCTTC
d_gene: NA; j_gene: TRBJ1-6; v_gene: TRBV19; abundance: NA; CDR3aa: CASSSRKSSYNSPLHF; CDR3nt: TGTGCCAGTAGTTCGAGGAAGAGCTCCTATAATTCACCCCTCCACTTT
d_gene: NA; j_gene: TRBJ1-6; v_gene: TRBV18; abundance: NA; CDR3aa: CASSAAEAYSPLHF; CDR3nt: TGTGCCAGCTCAGCCGCAGAGGCTTATTCACCCCTCCACTTT
d_gene: NA; j_gene: TRBJ1-5; v_gene: TRBV27; abundance: NA; CDR3aa: CASSLSARQGTVYSNQPQHF; CDR3nt: TGTGCCAGCAGTTTATCAGCAAGGCAGGGGACCGTTTATAGCAATCAGCCCCAGCATTTT
d_gene: NA; j_gene: TRBJ1-5; v_gene: TRBV19; abundance: NA; CDR3aa: CASSGAANSNQPQHF; CDR3nt: TGTGCCAGTAGTGGAGCGGCAAATAGCAATCAGCCCCAGCATTTT
d_gene: TRBD2; j_gene: TRBJ2-7; v_gene: TRBV14; abundance: few; CDR3aa: CASSQGLAGARHSYEQYF; CDR3nt: TGTGCCAGCAGCCAAGGACTAGCGGGGGCAAGGCACTCCTACGAGCAGTACTTC
d_gene: NA; j_gene: TRBJ1-1; v_gene: TRBV24-1; abundance: NA; CDR3aa: CATSESAGYAFF; CDR3nt: TGTGCCACCAGTGAGTCAGCGGGGTACGCTTTCTTT
d_gene: NA; j_gene: TRBJ1-2; v_gene: TRBV29-1; abundance: NA; CDR3aa: CSVDRRSYGYTF; CDR3nt: TGCAGCGTTGACCGCAGATCCTATGGCTACACCTTC
d_gene: NA; j_gene: TRBJ2-6; v_gene: TRBV11-3; abundance: once; CDR3aa: CASSISGANVLTF; CDR3nt: TGTGCCAGCAGTATTTCTGGGGCCAACGTCCTGACTTTC
d_gene: NA; j_gene: TRBJ2-7; v_gene: TRBV7-2; abundance: NA; CDR3aa: CASSPSVAYEQYF; CDR3nt: TGTGCCAGCAGCCCATCGGTGGCCTACGAGCAGTACTTC
d_gene: NA; j_gene: TRBJ1-5; v_gene: TRBV10-3; abundance: NA; CDR3aa: CAISVLQDKGNQPQHF; CDR3nt: TGTGCCATCAGCGTACTACAGGACAAGGGCAATCAGCCCCAGCATTTT
d_gene: TRBD1; j_gene: TRBJ2-7; v_gene: TRBV3-1/TRBV3-2; abundance: NA; CDR3aa: CASSRTGITSYEQYF; CDR3nt: TGTGCCAGCAGCAGGACAGGCATCACGTCCTACGAGCAGTACTTC
d_gene: NA; j_gene: TRBJ1-2; v_gene: TRBV27; abundance: NA; CDR3aa: CASSKTGSPYGYTF; CDR3nt: TGTGCCAGCAGTAAAACAGGGTCCCCCTATGGCTACACCTTC
d_gene: NA; j_gene: TRBJ1-2; v_gene: TRBV30; abundance: NA; CDR3aa: CAWSSLRNYGYTF; CDR3nt: TGTGCCTGGAGTTCCCTACGGAACTATGGCTACACCTTC
d_gene: NA; j_gene: TRBJ2-1; v_gene: TRBV11-3; abundance: NA; CDR3aa: CASSPNVGGYNEQFF; CDR3nt: TGTGCCAGCAGCCCAAACGTAGGGGGTTACAATGAGCAGTTCTTC
d_gene: NA; j_gene: TRBJ2-7; v_gene: TRBV3-1/TRBV3-2; abundance: NA; CDR3aa: CASSLIHSYEQYF; CDR3nt: TGTGCCAGCAGCCTCATCCACTCCTACGAGCAGTACTTC
d_gene: TRBD1; j_gene: TRBJ1-5; v_gene: TRBV30; abundance: NA; CDR3aa: CAWSEQGDQPQHF; CDR3nt: TGTGCCTGGAGTGAACAGGGGGATCAGCCCCAGCATTTT
d_gene: NA; j_gene: TRBJ2-1; v_gene: TRBV29-1; abundance: NA; CDR3aa: CSVGRGQPYNEQFF; CDR3nt: TGCAGCGTCGGGAGGGGACAGCCTTACAATGAGCAGTTCTTC
d_gene: NA; j_gene: TRBJ2-3; v_gene: TRBV11-3; abundance: NA; CDR3aa: CASSQSRGDTQYF; CDR3nt: TGTGCCAGCAGCCAATCCCGGGGGGATACGCAGTATTTT
d_gene: TRBD1; j_gene: TRBJ1-5; v_gene: TRBV28; abundance: NA; CDR3aa: CASRLQGDQPQHF; CDR3nt: TGTGCCAGCAGGTTGCAGGGGGACCAGCCCCAGCATTTT
d_gene: NA; j_gene: TRBJ2-6; v_gene: TRBV5-3; abundance: NA; CDR3aa: CARSLKQPSSGANVLTF; CDR3nt: TGTGCCAGAAGCTTGAAACAGCCGAGCTCTGGGGCCAACGTCCTGACTTTC
d_gene: NA; j_gene: TRBJ2-5; v_gene: TRBV6-5; abundance: NA; CDR3aa: CASQIWETQYF; CDR3nt: TGTGCCAGCCAGATTTGGGAGACCCAGTACTTC
d_gene: NA; j_gene: TRBJ1-5; v_gene: TRBV7-8; abundance: NA; CDR3aa: CASSRRQDIGNQPQHF; CDR3nt: TGTGCCAGCAGCAGACGACAGGATATAGGAAATCAGCCCCAGCATTTT
d_gene: NA; j_gene: TRBJ2-5; v_gene: TRBV6-5; abundance: NA; CDR3aa: CASNRGGLQETQYF; CDR3nt: TGTGCCAGCAATAGAGGCGGGTTACAAGAGACCCAGTACTTC
d_gene: NA; j_gene: TRBJ2-2; v_gene: TRBV18; abundance: NA; CDR3aa: CASSPQGNTGELFF; CDR3nt: TGTGCCAGCTCACCGCAGGGGAACACCGGGGAGCTGTTTTTT
d_gene: TRBD2; j_gene: TRBJ2-1; v_gene: TRBV5-6; abundance: NA; CDR3aa: CASSLTSGLNNEQFF; CDR3nt: TGTGCCAGCAGCCTGACTAGCGGGTTGAACAATGAGCAGTTCTTC
d_gene: TRBD1; j_gene: TRBJ1-2; v_gene: TRBV2; abundance: NA; CDR3aa: CASRGDRRDGYTF; CDR3nt: TGTGCCAGCAGGGGGGACAGACGGGACGGCTACACCTTC
d_gene: TRBD1; j_gene: TRBJ1-4; v_gene: TRBV7-9; abundance: few; CDR3aa: CASTLGTENEKLFF; CDR3nt: TGTGCCAGCACCTTAGGGACAGAAAATGAAAAACTGTTTTTT
d_gene: TRBD2; j_gene: TRBJ2-2; v_gene: TRBV6-4; abundance: NA; CDR3aa: CASSDGGGADTGELFF; CDR3nt: TGTGCCAGCAGTGACGGCGGGGGGGCCGACACCGGGGAGCTGTTTTTT
d_gene: NA; j_gene: TRBJ2-5; v_gene: TRBV19; abundance: NA; CDR3aa: CASSILLAPETQYF; CDR3nt: TGTGCCAGTAGTATATTACTAGCCCCAGAGACCCAGTACTTC
d_gene: NA; j_gene: TRBJ2-7; v_gene: TRBV7-9; abundance: NA; CDR3aa: CASSAQSSYEQYF; CDR3nt: TGTGCCAGCAGCGCCCAGTCCTCCTACGAGCAGTACTTC
d_gene: NA; j_gene: TRBJ1-2; v_gene: TRBV11-2; abundance: NA; CDR3aa: CASSLDVDGYTF; CDR3nt: TGTGCCAGCAGCTTAGACGTCGATGGCTACACCTTC
d_gene: TRBD1; j_gene: TRBJ1-2; v_gene: TRBV6-2/TRBV6-3; abundance: NA; CDR3aa: CASSSTGVGYTF; CDR3nt: TGTGCCAGCAGCTCGACAGGGGTTGGCTACACCTTC
d_gene: NA; j_gene: TRBJ2-7; v_gene: TRBV7-2; abundance: NA; CDR3aa: CASSSHPTGAYEQYF; CDR3nt: TGTGCCAGCAGCTCCCACCCGACAGGAGCCTACGAGCAGTACTTC